This record concerns one T cell receptor (beta chain) sequence. This record belongs to a study of blood T cell repertoires in COVID-19. Study as a whole: Samples representing acute and convalescent COVID-19 were sourced from the United States, Italy and Spain.

The repertoire was sequenced with immunoSEQ multiplex PCR; TCRdb's copy has only in-frame clones and lacks some. Among 100,000 to 150,000 clones listed, over 75% were seen once. The CDR3 totals 13 residues. Trimming cost V 6 bases and J 2 bases, with 11 bases left between them. V usage is TRBV12-3 or TRBV12-4 and J usage is TRBJ2-7, with D perhaps TRBD1 (5 bases). Sequenced sample: peripheral blood. The sequence came from a young man with COVID-19, enrolled during active disease. CDR3 DNA sequence: TGTGCCAGCAGGCCTCCGGACACCTACGAGCAGTACTTC. It codes for CASRPPDTYEQYF.